What follows are 15 T cell receptor beta chains derived from one specimen sequenced in a study of blood T cells in healthy people across ages. Together with a sample-barcoded 5' primer, a J-beta primer mix was included in a second PCR lasting roughly 6 to 12 cycles. TCRdb recomputed calls from the 5' RACE reads with MiXCR, one row per CDR3 protein. The repertoire holds roughly 650,000 distinct CDR3 sequences, with about 30% as singletons. Material for sequencing was blood. All receptors come from a woman aged 80 or older in good health.

The chain's CDR3 is CASSPGLAGAGANVLTF. Written as DNA, the CDR3 is TGTGCCAGCTCACCCGGACTAGCGGGGGCTGGGGCCAACGTCCTGACTTTC. The chain links TRBV18 to TRBJ2-6, with TRBD2 matching 13 bases. The CDR3 is made up of 17 amino acids. Germline loops: CDR1 KGHSH, CDR2 LQKENI. The junction had 1 base not matched to a gene; V was cut back by 3 bases and J by 2 bases.

This clonotype appeared many times. This chain joins TRBV6-1 and TRBJ2-1; D might be TRBD1 or TRBD2, each matching 5 bases. Looked up from germline, CDR1 is MNHNS and CDR2 is SASEGT. The V end was cut by 2 bases, the J end by 6 bases, with 14 bases between. The CDR3 is 15 amino acids. CDR3 in DNA: TGTGCCAGCAGTGAACTCGTTCCTGGGGGCAATGAGCAGTTCTTC. Encoded protein: CASSELVPGGNEQFF.

The V and J genes are TRBV20-1 and TRBJ1-4; 7 nucleotides agree with TRBD1. V shed 0 bases and J 8 bases; nucleotides not matched to a gene: 6. Germline V gene lookup returns CDR1 DFQATT and CDR2 SNEGSKA (reference sequence). This CDR3 is 14 amino acids long. The DNA of the CDR3 is TGCAGTGCTAGAGACGACAGGGAGTTCGAAAAACTGTTTTTT. Translation gives CSARDDREFEKLFF.

The rearrangement links TRBV9 to TRBJ1-2; no reliable D call. Germline loops: CDR1 SGDLS, CDR2 YYNGEE. The CDR3 runs to 13 residues. V was clipped by 0 bases and J by 8 bases, with 11 bases between them. CDR3 nucleotides: TGTGCCAGCAGCGTAGACCATAAGGGCGGCTACACCTTC. This gives the protein CASSVDHKGGYTF.

This chain uses TRBV5-6 with TRBJ1-2; D gene uncertain. Per the germline V gene, CDR1 is SGHDT and CDR2 is YYEEEE. The CDR3 extends over 13 amino acids. V lost 4 bases, J lost 5 bases, and 12 bases lay in between. The CDR3 here is CASSTDVAYGYTF. For the CDR3, the DNA is TGTGCCAGCAGCACGGACGTCGCGTATGGCTACACCTTC. The whole variable domain, filled in from reference TRBV5-6 and TRBJ1-2, reads DAGVTQSPTHLIKTRGQQVTLRCSPKSGHDTVSWYQQALGQGPQFIFQYYEEEERQRGNFPDRFSGHQFPNYSSELNVNALLLGDSALYLCASSTDVAYGYTFGSGTRLTVV.

This rearrangement joins TRBV6-1 to TRBJ2-5, with 7 bases lining up with TRBD1. The CDR3 totals 16 residues. Germline lookup yields CDR1 MNHNS and CDR2 SASEGT. J gave up 2 bases and V 3 bases, and 9 bases lay outside the gene matches. CDR3 sequence: CASSDHRDRTQETQYF. For the CDR3, the DNA is TGTGCCAGCAGTGACCACCGGGACAGAACTCAAGAGACCCAGTACTTC.

Many counts were recorded for this clonotype. The V and J genes are TRBV20-1 and TRBJ2-7; 9 positions agree with TRBD1. Trimming cost V 6 bases and J 5 bases; bases outside gene matches: 11. CDR3 size: 14 residues. Germline V gene lookup returns CDR1 DFQATT and CDR2 SNEGSKA (reference sequence). CDR3 amino acids: CSARSGQGGHEQYF. The CDR3 DNA reads as TGCAGTGCCCGATCGGGACAGGGAGGACACGAGCAGTACTTC.

This clonotype was picked up one time. A much more abundant neighbour one base away suggests this may be a read error. The rearrangement links TRBV9 to TRBJ1-2; D may be TRBD1 (5 bases). CDR1 and CDR2 (germline): SGDLS, YYNGEE. CDR3 length: 14 amino acids. The CDR3 DNA sequence: TGTGCCAGCAGCGTAGGGGGCGACAACTATGACTACACCTTC. Translating gives CASSVGGDNYDYTF.

This clonotype came up many times. V gene TRBV7-2 combines with J gene TRBJ2-4; 7 bases fit TRBD1. The CDR3 is 14 residues long. The ends lost 5 bases at V and 6 bases at J; junction bases unmatched: 7. The germline V gene has CDR1 SGHTA and CDR2 FQGNSA. In DNA form, the CDR3 reads TGTGCCAGCAGCCCAAGAGGGGGCAGAAACATTCAGTACTTC. Protein product: CASSPRGGRNIQYF.

This clonotype was detected ten times or more. CDR3 amino acids: CAISEGTNYGYTF. The CDR3, as DNA: TGTGCCATCAGTGAAGGGACTAACTATGGCTACACCTTC. This chain joins TRBV10-3 and TRBJ1-2; the D is unclear. The CDR3 spans 13 residues. Per the germline V gene, CDR1 is ENHRY and CDR2 is SYGVKD. Trimming took off 3 bases at V and 0 bases at J, with 5 bases between the two ends.

The chain uses TRBV15 and TRBJ2-1; 9 bases fit TRBD2. CDR1 is LNHNV and CDR2 is YYDKDF in the germline V gene (reference sequence). With V trimmed by 0 bases and J by 7 bases, 13 bases remained unmatched. CDR3 length: 18 residues. The CDR3 DNA reads as TGTGCCACCAGCAGAGATAGGGCTAGCGGGATTTTTAGGAATGAGCAGTTCTTC. Translating gives CATSRDRASGIFRNEQFF.

This chain uses TRBV30 with TRBJ1-4; D not resolved. V was cut by 1 base and J by 6 bases, with 6 bases left in between. The CDR3 length is 12 residues. Germline-derived CDR1 and CDR2 are GTSNPN and SVGIG (reference sequence). The CDR3 spells CAWSANHEKLFF. In DNA form, the CDR3 reads TGTGCCTGGAGTGCCAACCATGAAAAACTGTTTTTT.

This rearrangement joins TRBV7-9 to TRBJ2-1, with 7 bases lining up with TRBD2. V shed 8 bases, J shed 7 bases, and the junction held 8 bases outside the gene matches. Germline values: CDR1 SEHNR, CDR2 FQNEAQ (reference sequence). This CDR3 is built from 13 residues. The CDR3, as DNA: TGTGCCAGCCAGGCGGGGGACCGGAATGAGCAGTTCTTC. Translation: CASQAGDRNEQFF. Full variable domain (rest looked up from reference TRBV7-9 and TRBJ2-1): DTGVSQNPRHKITKRGQNVTFRCDPISEHNRLYWYRQTLGQGPEFLTYFQNEAQLEKSRLLSDRFSAERPKGSFSTLEIQRTEQGDSAMYLCASQAGDRNEQFFGPGTRLTVL.

This clonotype was seen at least ten times. The chain employs TRBV20-1 and TRBJ2-3; D uncertain. This CDR3 region has 11 residues. V was pared by 7 bases and J by 2 bases, with 7 bases between. Germline V lookup: CDR1 DFQATT, CDR2 SNEGSKA (reference sequence). CDR3 amino acids: CSVPYTDTQYF. Here the CDR3 DNA reads TGCAGTGTTCCTTACACAGATACGCAGTATTTT.

With regard to this clonotype: Given a much more abundant clone one base away, this may be a read error. The V gene is TRBV6-5, the J gene TRBJ1-2, with no clear D. This CDR3 spans 14 amino acids. V lost 4 bases and J lost 0, with 9 bases in between. CDR1 and CDR2 from the germline V gene are MNHEY and SVGAGI. CDR3 in DNA: TGTGCCAGCAGTTGGGGAAGCTCTAACTATGGCTACACCTTC. Translation: CASSWGSSNYGYTF.